The 9 T cell receptor beta chains listed next were all sequenced from one sample in a study of identical twins. TCRdb redid the calling of the 5' RACE reads with MiXCR, one entry per CDR3 protein. In the table there are about 720,000 distinct CDR3 sequences, over 8.5% of which are singletons. The same sample was also used in a study of yellow fever vaccine responses in identical twins.

Sequencing used PBMCs. These receptor sequences come from a woman in her late teens or twenties in good health.

This clonotype was seen a few times. V usage is TRBV4-1 and J usage is TRBJ2-7; D might be TRBD1 (5 bases). CDR1 and CDR2 (germline): MGHRA, YSYEKL. This CDR3 has 16 amino acids. Trimming removed 4 bases at V and 4 bases at J, with 20 bases between. CDR3: CASSPYPDSSSYEQYF. The CDR3 DNA follows: TGCGCCAGCAGCCCATACCCCGACAGTTCCAGTTACGAGCAGTACTTC.

In its sample, this clonotype was seen a few times. The rearrangement links TRBV27 to TRBJ2-7; D uncertain. V lost 7 bases and J 0 bases, leaving 10 bases between the germline ends. Germline CDR1 and CDR2: MNHEY and SMNVEV (reference sequence). CDR3 length: 13 residues. CDR3: CASIGRNSYEQYF. CDR3 nucleotide sequence: TGTGCCAGCATCGGACGGAACTCCTACGAGCAGTACTTC.

In this sample, this clonotype turned up many times. This chain connects TRBV7-8 to TRBJ2-7; 7 positions agree with TRBD1. Germline V gene sequence: CDR1 SGHVS, CDR2 FQNEAQ. V trimming: 10 bases; J trimming: 2 bases; junction bases outside the gene matches: 5. The CDR3 has 12 residues. CDR3: CATQGTAYEQYF. CDR3 nucleotide sequence: TGTGCCACCCAGGGGACAGCCTACGAGCAGTACTTC. Together with reference TRBV7-8 and TRBJ2-7, the CDR3 gives the full variable domain: GAGVSQSPRYKVAKRGQDVALRCDPISGHVSLFWYQQALGQGPEFLTYFQNEAQLDKSGLPSDRFFAERPEGSVSTLKIQRTQQEDSAVYLCATQGTAYEQYFGPGTRLTVT.

This clonotype was seen a few times. The rearrangement uses TRBV7-2 and TRBJ1-1, with D hard to call. This CDR3 has 14 residues. In germline, CDR1 is SGHTA, CDR2 FQGNSA. V lost 2 bases and J 3 bases, leaving 10 bases between the germline ends. In nucleotides, the CDR3 is TGTGCCAGCAGCTTAACGTTGGGATACACTGAAGCTTTCTTT. This codes for CASSLTLGYTEAFF.

This clonotype has a count of ten or more. This chain joins TRBV12-3 or TRBV12-4 and TRBJ2-1; TRBD2 aligns across 10 bases. The CDR3 has 15 amino acids. V shed 6 bases and J 4 bases; nucleotides not matched to a gene: 6. The CDR3 bases are TGTGCCAGCAGGGTAGCGGGGGGTACATACAATGAGCAGTTCTTC. Translation gives CASRVAGGTYNEQFF.

In this sample, this clonotype turned up a few times. The chain has TRBV5-1 and TRBJ2-2, with TRBD2 matching over 15 bases. The CDR3 extends over 18 amino acids. Germline lookup yields CDR1 SGHRS and CDR2 YFSETQ. The junction had 6 bases not matched to a gene; V was cut back by 2 bases and J by 4 bases. Here the CDR3 reads CASSFSGLAGGPTGELFF. The CDR3 DNA reads TGCGCCAGCAGCTTCTCGGGACTAGCGGGGGGCCCCACCGGGGAGCTGTTTTTT.

The chain is built from TRBV6-1 and TRBJ1-1; weak D call: TRBD1 (5 bases). Germline V CDR1 and CDR2: MNHNS, SASEGT. The CDR3 covers 14 residues. Trimming removed 7 bases at V and 0 bases at J, with 12 bases between. The CDR3 loop is CASNLRDLNTEAFF. The CDR3 DNA reads as TGTGCCAGCAATCTCAGGGACTTGAACACTGAAGCTTTCTTT.

V is TRBV12-3 or TRBV12-4 and J is TRBJ1-1; D not certain. The CDR3 length is 13 residues. Trimming removed 3 bases at V and 2 bases at J, with 7 bases between. The CDR3 region is CASSFGFNTEAFF. In nucleotides, the CDR3 is TGTGCCAGCAGTTTTGGGTTCAACACTGAAGCTTTCTTT.

For the CDR3, the DNA is TGTGCCAGCAGAGACCGGACAGGTTGGGAGCAGTACTTC. Residues: CASRDRTGWEQYF. The V gene is TRBV12-3 or TRBV12-4, the J gene TRBJ2-7; 7 bases are a match to TRBD1. The CDR3 has 13 amino acids. J gave up 7 bases and V 6 bases, and 9 bases lay outside the gene matches.